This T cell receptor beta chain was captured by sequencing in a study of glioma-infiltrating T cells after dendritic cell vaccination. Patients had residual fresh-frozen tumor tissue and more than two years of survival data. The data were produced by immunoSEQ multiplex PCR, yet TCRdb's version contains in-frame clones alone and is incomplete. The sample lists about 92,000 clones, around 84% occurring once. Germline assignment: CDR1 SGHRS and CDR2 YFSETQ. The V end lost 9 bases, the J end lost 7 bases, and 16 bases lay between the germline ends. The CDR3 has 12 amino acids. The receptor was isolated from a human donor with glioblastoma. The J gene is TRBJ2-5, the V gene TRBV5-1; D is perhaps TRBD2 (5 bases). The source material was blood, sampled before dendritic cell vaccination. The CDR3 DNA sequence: TGCGCCATTTTTAGAGGGTGCGGGACCCAGTACTTC. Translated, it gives CAIFRGCGTQYF.